This paragraph reports one TCR beta chain. What it binds is not known. The data derive from a study of T cells after posttransplantation cyclophosphamide. Points from the study as a whole: Donor CD8+ memory clones often dominated recipient blood repertoires at later times. Skin or GI-infiltrating T cells shared few TRB sequences with blood. Recipient CMV seropositivity and CMV reactivation strongly tracked TRB clonality.

Repertoires were generated with immunoSEQ multiplex PCR, while TCRdb's copy carries only in-frame clones and drops some. The sample consists of tens of thousands of clones, over 95% of them appearing once. Cells defined as naive were viable CD3+CD4+ or CD3+CD8+ and CCR7+CD45RA+CD45RO-CD95-CD27+CD28+. CDR1 and CDR2 (germline): MDHEN, SYDVKM. With V trimmed by 5 bases and J by 2 bases, 4 bases remained unmatched. The CDR3 has 14 residues. The origin of this receptor is a man aged 35 to 55 in good health, CMV-negative, and a related stem cell transplant donor. The chain uses TRBV28 and TRBJ2-5, with 8 positions matching TRBD2. The sample taken for sequencing was naive CD4+ T cells sorted from PBMCs. The CDR3 coding sequence is TGTGCCAGCAGTCTAATAGCGGGGCAAGAGACCCAGTACTTC. Protein sequence: CASSLIAGQETQYF.